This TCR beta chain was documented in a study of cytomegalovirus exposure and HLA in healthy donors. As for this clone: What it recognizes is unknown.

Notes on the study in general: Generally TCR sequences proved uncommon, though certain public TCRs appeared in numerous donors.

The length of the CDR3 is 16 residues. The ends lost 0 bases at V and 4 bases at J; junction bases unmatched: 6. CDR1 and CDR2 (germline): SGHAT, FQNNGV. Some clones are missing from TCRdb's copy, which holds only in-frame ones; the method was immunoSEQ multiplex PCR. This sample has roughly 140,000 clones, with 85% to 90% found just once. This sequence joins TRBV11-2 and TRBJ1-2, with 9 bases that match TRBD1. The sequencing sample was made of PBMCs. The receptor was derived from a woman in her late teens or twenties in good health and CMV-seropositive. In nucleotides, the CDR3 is TGTGCCAGCAGCTTAGAGTCAGGACAGGGGAGCTATGGCTACACCTTC. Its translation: CASSLESGQGSYGYTF.